These 28 T cell receptor beta chains share one sample of origin, sequenced in a study of cytomegalovirus exposure and HLA in healthy donors. Clones were sequenced by immunoSEQ multiplex PCR, and TCRdb holds only the in-frame ones, with some missing. Altogether some 98,000 clones are present, about 88% being singletons, with the ten largest covering about 6.5%. The sequenced sample consisted of PBMCs. All receptors come from a young man in good health and CMV-seropositive.

The V call is TRBV13, the J call TRBJ2-7; 7 nucleotides align to TRBD2. CDR1 and CDR2 (germline): PRHDT, FYEKMQ (reference sequence). V shed 9 bases, J shed 5 bases, and the junction held 13 bases outside the gene matches. The CDR3 loop spans 14 amino acids. CDR3 sequence (DNA): TGTGCCAGTACCATTCGCGGGAGTACGCACGAGCAGTACTTC. Protein: CASTIRGSTHEQYF. Based on the CDR3 plus reference TRBV13 and TRBJ2-7, the full variable domain is AAGVIQSPRHLIKEKRETATLKCYPIPRHDTVYWYQQGPGQDPQFLISFYEKMQSDKGSIPDRFSAQQFSDYHSELNMSSLELGDSALYFCASTIRGSTHEQYFGPGTRLTVT.

This chain uses TRBV7-2 with TRBJ2-3, with 8 bases that match TRBD1. With V trimmed by 5 bases and J by 2 bases, 6 bases remained unmatched. CDR3 length equals 15 residues. Germline values: CDR1 SGHTA, CDR2 FQGNSA. The CDR3, as DNA: TGTGCCAGCAGCCCGACAGGGGTCCACACAGATACGCAGTATTTT. Protein: CASSPTGVHTDTQYF.

This chain uses TRBV6-1 with TRBJ2-3, with 10 nucleotides matching TRBD2. V trimming: 1 base; J trimming: 7 bases; junction bases outside the gene matches: 5. There are 15 residues in the CDR3. CDR1 is MNHNS and CDR2 is SASEGT in the germline V gene. The CDR3 nucleotides read TGTGCCAGCAGTGAAGGTCGGGGACTAGCGAATACGCAGTATTTT. It is translated as CASSEGRGLANTQYF.

V and J are TRBV6-1 and TRBJ2-7, with 10 bases identical to TRBD1. The CDR3 sequence is 14 residues long. CDR1 MNHNS and CDR2 SASEGT come from the germline V gene. Trimming at V came to 5 bases and at J to 3 bases, leaving 4 bases not matched to a gene. The CDR3 loop is CASSPGQGLYEQYF. The CDR3 DNA reads as TGTGCCAGCAGTCCGGGACAGGGGCTCTACGAGCAGTACTTC.

This chain uses TRBV13 with TRBJ2-3; possible D gene TRBD2, 5 bases. The CDR3 extends over 15 amino acids. Trimming shortened V by 3 bases and J by 0 bases, and 10 bases separated the two germline ends. Germline loops: CDR1 PRHDT, CDR2 FYEKMQ (reference sequence). This CDR3 reads CASSFRLLSTDTQYF. The CDR3 coding sequence is TGTGCCAGCAGCTTCCGACTACTTAGCACAGATACGCAGTATTTT.

The rearrangement joins TRBV7-8 to TRBJ2-5, with TRBD2 matching over 15 bases. The CDR3 covers 18 residues. Looked up from germline, CDR1 is SGHVS and CDR2 is FQNEAQ. With V trimmed by 2 bases and J by 5 bases, 9 bases remained unmatched. In nucleotides, the CDR3 is TGTGCCAGCAGCTTACGGACTAGCGGGGGGGCTTTTTATGAGACCCAGTACTTC. It encodes CASSLRTSGGAFYETQYF.

The chain couples TRBV13 to TRBJ2-7; 9 bases fit TRBD2. V lost 3 bases and J lost 2; bases outside the gene matches: 8. CDR1 and CDR2 (germline): PRHDT, FYEKMQ (reference sequence). The CDR3 spans 16 residues. CDR3 DNA sequence: TGTGCCAGCAGCTTTTCGTTGCGGGAGGGGGCCTACGAGCAGTACTTC. This encodes CASSFSLREGAYEQYF.

V usage is TRBV7-9 and J usage is TRBJ2-1, with 8 bases identical to TRBD2. The junction had 4 bases not matched to a gene; V was cut back by 3 bases and J by 3 bases. CDR1 and CDR2 (germline): SEHNR, FQNEAQ (reference sequence). The CDR3 has 15 residues. CDR3 amino acids: CASSFGTSDYNEQFF. The CDR3 DNA follows: TGTGCCAGCAGCTTCGGGACTAGTGACTACAATGAGCAGTTCTTC.

This chain connects TRBV7-2 to TRBJ2-7; D not certain. The V gene lost 1 base and the J gene lost 3 bases, with 7 bases spanning the gap. Germline loops: CDR1 SGHTA, CDR2 FQGNSA. The CDR3 length is 13 residues. As DNA, the CDR3 is TGTGCCAGCAGCTTAGGGCAGATCTACGAGCAGTACTTC. This gives the protein CASSLGQIYEQYF.

V gene TRBV13 combines with J gene TRBJ2-5, with 13 bases identical to TRBD2. CDR3 length: 16 amino acids. Germline lookup yields CDR1 PRHDT and CDR2 FYEKMQ (reference sequence). Trimming took 2 bases from V and 5 from J; bases not matched to a gene: 5. This CDR3 is CASSLRTSGSGETQYF. In DNA form, the CDR3 reads TGTGCCAGCAGCTTAAGGACTAGCGGGAGCGGCGAGACCCAGTACTTC.

The chain employs TRBV7-2 and TRBJ2-1, with 10 nucleotides matching TRBD2. J lost 3 bases, V lost 5 bases, and 7 bases had no gene match. The CDR3 covers 16 residues. CDR1 and CDR2 from the germline V gene are SGHTA and FQGNSA. The CDR3 DNA sequence: TGTGCCAGCAGCCCCCATAGCGGGGGGATCTACAATGAGCAGTTCTTC. Its translation is CASSPHSGGIYNEQFF.

In its sample, this clone was seen a few times. The chain carries TRBV27 and TRBJ2-7, with 8 bases lining up with TRBD1. Trimming removed 8 bases from V and 0 bases from J; junction bases left unmatched: 6. The CDR3 length is 14 residues. Germline-derived CDR1 and CDR2 are MNHEY and SMNVEV (reference sequence). The CDR3 sequence is CASGGTGGSYEQYF. Written as DNA, the CDR3 is TGTGCCAGCGGTGGAACAGGGGGCTCCTACGAGCAGTACTTC.

This clone came up once. V is TRBV9 and J is TRBJ1-3; D uncertain. The CDR3 is made up of 15 amino acids. Between the trimmed V and J ends, which lost 3 bases and 4 bases, there was a span of 14 bases. From germline, CDR1 is SGDLS and CDR2 YYNGEE. CDR3 residues: CASSAQVDAGNTIYF. The DNA for the CDR3 is TGTGCCAGCAGCGCTCAGGTAGACGCCGGAAACACCATATATTTT. Based on the CDR3 plus reference TRBV9 and TRBJ1-3, the full variable domain is DSGVTQTPKHLITATGQRVTLRCSPRSGDLSVYWYQQSLDQGLQFLIQYYNGEERAKGNILERFSAQQFPDLHSELNLSSLELGDSALYFCASSAQVDAGNTIYFGEGSWLTVV.

This chain links TRBV7-2 with TRBJ1-1; TRBD1 matches at 7 bases. Per the germline V gene, CDR1 is SGHTA and CDR2 is FQGNSA. This CDR3 comprises 15 residues. J lost 1 base, V lost 3 bases, and 5 bases had no gene match. The CDR3 protein is CASSFGGQSNTEAFF. The CDR3 DNA reads as TGTGCCAGCAGCTTTGGGGGACAGTCGAACACTGAAGCTTTCTTT.

The V call is TRBV19, the J call TRBJ2-3; D perhaps matches TRBD1 (6 bases). Germline CDR1 and CDR2: LNHDA and SQIVND (reference sequence). V shed 5 bases and J shed 4 bases, with 19 bases lying between them. CDR3 length equals 16 residues. The CDR3 nucleotides are TGTGCCAGTAGTCTCGAACAGGGATTTGGGGCAGATACGCAGTATTTT. This codes for CASSLEQGFGADTQYF.

The rearrangement uses TRBV5-4 and TRBJ1-2; 7 bases align to TRBD1. The V segment lost 6 bases and the J segment 6 bases; nucleotides outside the gene matches: 14. The CDR3 is 15 residues long. Germline CDR1 is SGHNT and CDR2 is YYREEE (reference sequence). The CDR3 protein is CASTPDRPWGNGYTF. The CDR3 nucleotides are TGTGCCAGCACCCCGGACAGGCCATGGGGTAATGGCTACACCTTC.

The CDR3 loop reads CASSPAGSYNEQFF. CDR3 nucleotides: TGTGCCAGCTCCCCGGCGGGGTCCTACAATGAGCAGTTCTTC. The rearrangement uses TRBV18 and TRBJ2-1, with D possibly TRBD2 on 6 matching bases. V lost 6 bases and J 1 base, leaving 10 bases between the germline ends. This CDR3 has 14 amino acids. Germline V lookup: CDR1 KGHSH, CDR2 LQKENI. The whole variable domain, filled in from reference TRBV18 and TRBJ2-1, reads NAGVMQNPRHLVRRRGQEARLRCSPMKGHSHVYWYRQLPEEGLKFMVYLQKENIIDESGMPKERFSAEFPKEGPSILRIQQVVRGDSAAYFCASSPAGSYNEQFFGPGTRLTVL.

The V gene is TRBV4-3, the J gene TRBJ2-6; a possible D gene is TRBD1 (5 bases). This CDR3 is built from 18 residues. The V and J ends lost 0 bases and 1 base respectively, with 13 bases between them. Per germline, CDR1 LGHNA and CDR2 YSLEER. CDR3 in amino acids: CASSQDAVRESGANVLTF. CDR3 coding DNA: TGCGCCAGCAGCCAAGATGCTGTCAGGGAATCTGGGGCCAACGTCCTGACTTTC.

The chain combines TRBV6-1 with TRBJ2-5; 8 bases line up with TRBD2. Trimming removed 0 bases from V and 5 bases from J; junction bases left unmatched: 11. Germline V gene lookup returns CDR1 MNHNS and CDR2 SASEGT. The CDR3 loop spans 17 amino acids. The CDR3 here is CASSEARSGGRGETQYF. CDR3 in DNA: TGTGCCAGCAGTGAAGCACGGAGCGGGGGCCGGGGGGAGACCCAGTACTTC.

The chain employs TRBV5-6 and TRBJ2-1; the match to TRBD2 covers 10 bases. This CDR3 comprises 14 residues. Germline V lookup: CDR1 SGHDT, CDR2 YYEEEE. J gave up 13 bases and V 0 bases, and 7 bases lay outside the gene matches. The CDR3 is CASSLVGRTSGQFF. As DNA, the CDR3 is TGTGCCAGCAGCTTGGTAGGGAGGACTAGCGGTCAGTTCTTC.

The chain employs TRBV7-6 and TRBJ2-2; D call uncertain. Germline-derived CDR1 and CDR2 are SGHVS and FNYEAQ. This CDR3 spans 14 amino acids. V lost 6 bases, J lost 0 bases, and 8 bases lay in between. The CDR3 nucleotides are TGTGCCAGCAGTCGAACAGCGAACACCGGGGAGCTGTTTTTT. The encoded protein is CASSRTANTGELFF.

This chain joins TRBV2 and TRBJ2-1; 7 positions agree with TRBD2. Germline V lookup: CDR1 SNHLY, CDR2 FYNNEI. The J segment lost 7 bases and the V segment lost 6 bases, leaving 12 bases of the junction unmatched. The length of the CDR3 is 15 residues. The CDR3 nucleotides are TGTGCCAGCAGCCGATTTGGCGGGAGTCAGAATGAGCAGTTCTTC. It codes for CASSRFGGSQNEQFF.

This chain links TRBV19 with TRBJ2-7, with D tentatively TRBD1 (6 bases). Germline lookup yields CDR1 LNHDA and CDR2 SQIVND (reference sequence). This CDR3 has 15 residues. The V gene lost 3 bases and the J gene lost 0 bases, with 12 bases spanning the gap. For the CDR3, the DNA is TGTGCCAGTAGTATTCGGCAGGGGATCTCCTACGAGCAGTACTTC. Protein sequence: CASSIRQGISYEQYF.

V gene TRBV7-3 combines with J gene TRBJ2-7; 12 bases are shared with TRBD2. CDR1 and CDR2 from the germline V gene are SGHTA and FQGTGA. The CDR3 runs to 14 residues. With 5 bases clipped from V and 3 bases from J, the junction kept 2 bases outside the gene matches. This CDR3 is CASSPTSGSYEQYF. In DNA, the CDR3 is TGTGCCAGCAGCCCGACTAGCGGGAGCTACGAGCAGTACTTC. The full variable domain, its missing parts supplied by reference TRBV7-3 and TRBJ2-7, is GAGVSQTPSNKVTEKGKYVELRCDPISGHTALYWYRQSLGQGPEFLIYFQGTGAADDSGLPNDRFFAVRPEGSVSTLKIQRTERGDSAVYLCASSPTSGSYEQYFGPGTRLTVT.

The CDR3 region is CASGPRGGTQPQHF. In DNA, the CDR3 is TGTGCCAGTGGCCCGAGGGGAGGGACTCAGCCCCAGCATTTT. This chain connects TRBV19 to TRBJ1-5; tentative D call: TRBD1 (5 bases). The germline V gene encodes CDR1 LNHDA and CDR2 SQIVND (reference sequence). V was cut by 8 bases and J by 6 bases, with 17 bases left in between. The CDR3 runs to 14 residues.

This sequence joins TRBV9 and TRBJ1-5, with D unresolved. Germline CDR1 SGDLS, CDR2 YYNGEE. The CDR3 is 12 amino acids. The ends were cut back, 7 bases at V and 5 bases at J, with 10 bases in the middle. CDR3: CASGPRDQPQHF. The CDR3 nucleotides are TGTGCCAGCGGACCGAGGGATCAGCCCCAGCATTTT.

The chain combines TRBV5-1 with TRBJ2-7; TRBD1 aligns across 11 bases. The CDR3 consists of 15 residues. Germline lookup yields CDR1 SGHRS and CDR2 YFSETQ. The trim removed 3 bases at V and 4 bases at J, leaving 6 bases unmatched. CDR3 sequence (DNA): TGCGCCAGCAGCTCCGGGACAGGGGGGATTTACGAGCAGTACTTC. It translates to CASSSGTGGIYEQYF.

J is TRBJ2-7 and V is TRBV11-3; 7 bases fit TRBD2. With V trimmed by 3 bases and J by 3 bases, 8 bases remained unmatched. This CDR3 region has 15 residues. Germline-derived CDR1 and CDR2 are SGHNT and YENEEA. CDR3 sequence (DNA): TGTGCCAGCAGCTTGAGAGGGGCTAGCGGCTACGAGCAGTACTTC. Translating it yields CASSLRGASGYEQYF.